This TCR beta chain was documented in a study of blood T cell repertoires in COVID-19. Overall study context: PBMCs, B-cell-depleted T cells, or T cells were the source of the cDNA or gDNA that made up the material.

This CDR3 is 14 amino acids long. Trimming pared 4 bases from V and 5 bases from J, leaving 14 bases between. CDR1 MDHEN and CDR2 SYDVKM come from the germline V gene. Here immunoSEQ multiplex PCR was the method, and the copy in TCRdb shows in-frame clones only, minus some. There are tens of thousands of clones in the sample; around 87% occur only once, and about 30% lies in the top ten. The specimen was peripheral blood. The chain joins TRBV28 to TRBJ1-2, with D uncertain. This TCR was sampled from a woman over 75 with active or convalescent COVID-19. The CDR3 spells CASSSPGSNYGYTF. The CDR3 nucleotides are TGTGCCAGCAGTTCGCCGGGGAGCAATTATGGCTACACCTTC.